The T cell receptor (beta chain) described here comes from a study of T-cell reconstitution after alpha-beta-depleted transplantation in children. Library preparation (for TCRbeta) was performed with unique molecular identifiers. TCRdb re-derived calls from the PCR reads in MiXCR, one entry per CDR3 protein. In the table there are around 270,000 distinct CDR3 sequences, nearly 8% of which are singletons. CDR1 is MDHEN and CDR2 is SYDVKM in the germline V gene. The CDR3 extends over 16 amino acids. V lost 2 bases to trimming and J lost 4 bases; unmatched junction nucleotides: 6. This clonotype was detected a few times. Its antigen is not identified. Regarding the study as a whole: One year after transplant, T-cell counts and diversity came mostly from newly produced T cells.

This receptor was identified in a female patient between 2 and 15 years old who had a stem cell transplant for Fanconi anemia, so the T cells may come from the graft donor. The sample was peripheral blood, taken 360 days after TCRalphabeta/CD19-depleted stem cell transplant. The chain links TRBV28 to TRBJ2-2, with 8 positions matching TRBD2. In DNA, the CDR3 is TGTGCCAGCAGTTTACGGGGCGGGGGGTTCACCGGGGAGCTGTTTTTT. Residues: CASSLRGGGFTGELFF.